A single T cell receptor (beta chain) is shown here with its context. Its antigen remains undetermined. It has no much larger one-base neighbor in the sample; base qualities were not kept. TCRdb lists the instrument as Illumina NovaSeq 6000. TCR cDNA was made using 5'RACE template switching, a step that added a universal primer site and unique molecular identifiers. Priming for cDNA synthesis came from both the TCR alpha and TCR beta constant segments. Two PCR steps were used to amplify libraries, with sample barcodes and sequencing adapters being added in the second step. Sequencing of libraries was done on Illumina HiSeq 2500 (2x100 bp) or NovaSeq (2x150 bp). The authors' analysis ran thus. MIGEC handled demultiplexing of reads and collapsing into UMI consensus sequences, while MiXCR performed V(D)J alignment. Vaccine-responding clonotypes were defined with edgeR using replicate PBMC samples, requiring FDR below 0.01 and a log2 fold change above 5 up to day 15. CD4 or CD8 identity was assigned to each bulk clonotype according to whether the clonotype was present at higher abundance in the sequenced CD4 repertoire or the sequenced CD8 repertoire. TCRdb trimmed public reads at Q25 via fastp, called clones via MiXCR and kept in-frame beta chains. Each entry is one CDR3 protein sequence, shown with its most common DNA and genes. The V and J calls and clone size are TCRdb's, not the authors'. Across this sample there are roughly 340,000 distinct CDR3 sequences, with 4% seen only once. The top ten hold roughly 26% of the sample.

Explained via the paper, the treatment or condition label denotes: live attenuated yellow fever vaccine strain. At each blood-draw timepoint, two biological replicates of bulk PBMCs were collected. A standard Ficoll-Paque protocol was used to isolate PBMCs from peripheral blood. TriZol was used to extract RNA from bulk PBMCs, from CD4 and CD8 fractions, and from dextramer-positive and dextramer-negative fractions. V is trimmed back by 0 bases and J by 2 bases, and the junction contains 4 bases that no gene match accounts for. CDR1 and CDR2, per the germline V gene, are SGHDN and FVKESK. Inclusive of the bounding cysteine and phenylalanine, the CDR3 is 17 residues long. The retained sequence is limited to the CDR3, 51 bases, with the frame set at the first base. The data stem from a study of T cells after yellow fever vaccination (dated by TCRdb to between 2019 and 2020). With respect to the entire study: The SMART-Seq v4 Ultra Low Input RNA kit was used to prepare libraries from fractions with low cell numbers. To follow T-cell clones before and after both primary and booster YFV17D yellow fever vaccination, bulk TCR alpha and beta repertoires underwent longitudinal sequencing. Blood was collected at multiple timepoints before and after primary and secondary immunization, and bulk PBMC replicates and cell subsets were isolated. Two healthy male donors, one aged 18 to 30 and one aged 30 to 40 years, made up the cohort.

What the research found in general, with its limitations: The secondary T-cell response was found to be weaker but faster than the primary response, with a peak reached on day 5 rather than on day 15. A small share of clonotypes occurred in both CD4 and CD8 compartments, likely arising from convergent recombination. Only two donors were included in the study, so the extent to which the findings can be generalized is limited. Computational filtering was needed because FACS-sorted repertoires could contain abundant contaminating clonotypes from the bulk population. After the booster, most clones that had expanded after primary vaccination were detected again (approximately 97% of CD4 and around 88% of CD8), suggesting broad maintenance of memory.

The specimen was PBMCs, collected 5 days after the yellow fever booster vaccination. The receptor comes from a man between 18 and 35 years old who received the YFV17D yellow fever vaccine. This chain is built from TRBV14 and TRBJ2-1; a stretch of 10 junction bases matches TRBD2. The DNA reads TGTGCCAGCAGCCAAGATGTAACTAGCGGGGCCTACAATGAGCAGTTCTTC. Its protein reads: CASSQDVTSGAYNEQFF. Reference TRBV14 and TRBJ2-1 proteins supply the regions before and after the CDR3; the full variable domain is: EAGVTQFPSHSVIEKGQTVTLRCDPISGHDNLYWYRRVMGKEIKFLLHFVKESKQDESGMPNNRFLAERTGGTYSTLKVQPAELEDSGVYFCASSQDVTSGAYNEQFFGPGTRLTVL.